Reported below is one T cell receptor beta chain. The antigen remains unidentified. TRB amplification used 250 ng of peripheral blood genomic DNA. This sample was taken from a study of T cell clusters in autoimmune cytopenias. Findings of the study overall: Exclusive TRB clusters were 2.5 to 3-fold more numerous in healthy donors than in active autoimmune hepatitis.

Germline lookup yields CDR1 MNHEY and CDR2 SVGAGI. The CDR3 extends over 15 amino acids. TRB was amplified by touch-down multiplex PCR, primer pools A and B combined. Following a re-call of the multiplex PCR reads, TCRdb has one entry per CDR3 protein and lacks DNA. This specimen shows about 11,000 distinct CDR3 sequences; the ten leading clones hold around 24%. These data were also reused for a study on T cell repertoires in aging, cancer and after chemotherapy. In that study: Donors were grouped into six age bands spanning 30 or younger through 70 or older. Over several months to years, re-sampled healthy donor repertoires clearly shared clones. Compared with age-matched healthy donors, untreated hematological or solid cancer patients showed higher blood TCR clonality.

J is TRBJ2-2 and V is TRBV6-5; without DNA, the TCRdb call of TRBD1 cannot be checked. Material for sequencing was peripheral blood. The TCR originated in a human donor in good health. CDR3 sequence: CASSYRPGSTGELFF.